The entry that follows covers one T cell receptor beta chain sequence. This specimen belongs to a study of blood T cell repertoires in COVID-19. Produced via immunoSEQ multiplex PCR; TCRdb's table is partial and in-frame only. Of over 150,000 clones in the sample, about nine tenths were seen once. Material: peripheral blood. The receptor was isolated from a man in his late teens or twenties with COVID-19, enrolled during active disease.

The CDR3 loop is CASWKAGLAYNEQFF. In DNA form, the CDR3 reads TGTGCCAGCTGGAAAGCGGGCCTAGCCTACAATGAGCAGTTCTTC. The rearrangement joins TRBV27 to TRBJ2-1; maybe TRBD2 (6 bases). Trimming removed 8 bases from V and 2 bases from J, with 16 bases in between. The CDR3 runs to 15 residues. CDR1 MNHEY and CDR2 SMNVEV come from the germline V gene (reference sequence).